These 2 T cell receptor beta chains were sequenced from one sample in a study of T cells in Graves' hyperthyroidism and ophthalmopathy. The source material, RNA transcripts, was used to amplify TCR beta CDR3 regions. A set of HTBI primers served as the primers for a first-round RT-PCR of the TCR CDR3. A single record per CDR3 protein comes from TCRdb applying MiXCR to the multiplex PCR reads. The table includes fewer than 750,000 distinct CDR3 sequences, around 15% detected once. Material for sequencing was blood. The receptors shown here come from a woman in her 40s with Graves' ophthalmopathy.

This clonotype was observed many times. The chain joins TRBV29-1 to TRBJ2-7; D unresolved. V was pared by 4 bases and J by 0 bases, with 10 bases between. The CDR3 has 13 amino acids. Germline CDR1 is SQVTM and CDR2 is ANQGSEA. CDR3 sequence reads: CSVARISSYEQYF. CDR3 nucleotide sequence: TGCAGCGTTGCCCGGATTAGCTCCTACGAGCAGTACTTC.

This clonotype was counted only a few times. The chain has TRBV7-2 and TRBJ1-1; D may be TRBD1 (5 bases). Between the trimmed V and J ends, which lost 3 bases and 3 bases, there was a span of 14 bases. Germline CDR1 and CDR2: SGHTA and FQGNSA. This CDR3 is built from 15 residues. CDR3 residues: CASSFLGRQDTEAFF. The DNA for the CDR3 is TGTGCCAGCAGCTTTTTGGGGCGGCAGGACACTGAAGCTTTCTTT.